This T cell receptor beta chain was recovered during a study of neurological immune-mediated disorders. Notes on the study in general: The repertoires of 18 of 34 multiple sclerosis patients fell into one related-CDR3 cluster (a possible signature) under phylogenetic grouping.

As to time point: longitudinal time-point 2. The unsorted libraries were made from 2 million PBMCs kept at -80 C. This clonotype appeared many times. The antigen remains undetermined. Synthesis of cDNA was performed by 5'RACE using 10-nucleotide random UMIs. TCRdb analysed the 5' RACE reads with MiXCR anew, one entry per CDR3 protein. There are about 80,000 distinct CDR3 sequences in the sample; 4.5% to 7.5% occur only once, and 7.9% lies in the top ten. This sequence was found in a woman aged 60-70 years with multiple sclerosis. The sample comprised PBMCs.

The CDR3 reads CASSGTADTGELFF. In nucleotides, the CDR3 is TGTGCCAGCAGTGGGACAGCAGACACCGGGGAGCTGTTTTTT. The chain joins TRBV6-4 to TRBJ2-2; tentatively, D is TRBD1 (6 bases). Germline CDR1 and CDR2: MRHNA and SNTAGT. Trimming cost V 4 bases and J 3 bases, with 9 bases left between them. This CDR3 contains 14 residues.